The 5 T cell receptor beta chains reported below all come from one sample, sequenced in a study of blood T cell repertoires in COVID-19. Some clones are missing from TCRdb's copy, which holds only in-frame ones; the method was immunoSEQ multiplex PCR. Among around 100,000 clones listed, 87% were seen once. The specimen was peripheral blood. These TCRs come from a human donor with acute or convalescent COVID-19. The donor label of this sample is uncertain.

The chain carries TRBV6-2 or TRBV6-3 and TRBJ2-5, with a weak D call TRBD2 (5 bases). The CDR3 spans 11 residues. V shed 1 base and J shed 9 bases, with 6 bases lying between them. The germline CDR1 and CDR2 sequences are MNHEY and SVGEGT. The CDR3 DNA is TGTGCCAGCAGTTACTTCGGGGCCCAGTACTTC. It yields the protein CASSYFGAQYF.

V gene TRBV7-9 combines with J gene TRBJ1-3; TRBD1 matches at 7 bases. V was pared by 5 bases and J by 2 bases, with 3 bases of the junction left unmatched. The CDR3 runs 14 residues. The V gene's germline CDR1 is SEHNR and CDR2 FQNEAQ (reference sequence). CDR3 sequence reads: CASSRDSPGNTIYF. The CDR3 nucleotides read TGTGCCAGCAGCCGGGACAGCCCTGGAAACACCATATATTTT.

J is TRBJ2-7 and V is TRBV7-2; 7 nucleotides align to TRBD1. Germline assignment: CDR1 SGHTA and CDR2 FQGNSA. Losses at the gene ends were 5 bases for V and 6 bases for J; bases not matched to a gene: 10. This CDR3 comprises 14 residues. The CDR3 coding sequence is TGTGCCAGCAGCCCTAACAGGGGCTCCGTCGAGCAGTACTTC. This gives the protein CASSPNRGSVEQYF.

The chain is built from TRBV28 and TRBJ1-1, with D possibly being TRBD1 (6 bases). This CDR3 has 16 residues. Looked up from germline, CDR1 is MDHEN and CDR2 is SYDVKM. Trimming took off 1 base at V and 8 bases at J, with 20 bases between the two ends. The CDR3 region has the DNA TGTGCCAGCAGTTTATCCCCCAGGGTCGGCAGGGGAGAAGCTTTCTTT. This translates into CASSLSPRVGRGEAFF.

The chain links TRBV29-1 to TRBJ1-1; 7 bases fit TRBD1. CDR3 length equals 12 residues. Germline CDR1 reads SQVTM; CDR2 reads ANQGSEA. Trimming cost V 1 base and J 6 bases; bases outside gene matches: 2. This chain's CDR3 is CSVEGRGPEAFF. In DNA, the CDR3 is TGCAGCGTTGAAGGGAGGGGGCCTGAAGCTTTCTTT.